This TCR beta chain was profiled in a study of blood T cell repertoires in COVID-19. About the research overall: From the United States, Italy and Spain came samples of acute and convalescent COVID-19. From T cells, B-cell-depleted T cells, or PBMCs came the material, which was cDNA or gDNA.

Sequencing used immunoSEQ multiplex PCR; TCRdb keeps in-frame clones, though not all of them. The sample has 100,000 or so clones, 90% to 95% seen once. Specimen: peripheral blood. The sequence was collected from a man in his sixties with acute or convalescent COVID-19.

CDR3 in amino acids: CASSFVQVVNTEAFF. The CDR3 DNA is TGTGCCAGCAGCTTTGTGCAGGTCGTGAACACTGAAGCTTTCTTT. The rearrangement uses TRBV7-9 and TRBJ1-1; D is unclear. Trimming removed 3 bases from V and 0 bases from J, with 11 bases in between. Looked up from germline, CDR1 is SEHNR and CDR2 is FQNEAQ (reference sequence). The CDR3 length is 15 residues.